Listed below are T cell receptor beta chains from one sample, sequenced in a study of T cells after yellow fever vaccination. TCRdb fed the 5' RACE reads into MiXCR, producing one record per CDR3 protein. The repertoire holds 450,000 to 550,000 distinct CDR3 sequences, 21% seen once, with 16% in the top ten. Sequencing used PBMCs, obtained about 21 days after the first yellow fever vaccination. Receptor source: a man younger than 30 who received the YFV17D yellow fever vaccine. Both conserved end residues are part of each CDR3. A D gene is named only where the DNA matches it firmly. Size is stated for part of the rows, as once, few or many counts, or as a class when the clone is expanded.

CDR3 protein: CASSHGTDSGNTIYF
CDR3 DNA: TGCGCCAGCAGCCACGGGACAGACTCTGGAAACACCATATATTTT
J gene: TRBJ1-3
V gene: TRBV5-1
D gene: TRBD1
clone size: -

CDR3 protein: CASSLRGVAYEQYF
CDR3 DNA: TGTGCCAGCAGTCTACGAGGGGTCGCCTACGAGCAGTACTTC
J gene: TRBJ2-7
V gene: TRBV12-3/TRBV12-4
D gene: -
clone size: few

CDR3 protein: CSARIVAISSTDTQYF
CDR3 DNA: TGCAGTGCTAGGATCGTCGCGATCTCTAGCACAGATACGCAGTATTTT
J gene: TRBJ2-3
V gene: TRBV20-1
D gene: -
clone size: -

CDR3 protein: CASSSRGQGRQETQYF
CDR3 DNA: TGTGCCAGCAGCTCTCGAGGACAGGGCCGCCAAGAGACCCAGTACTTC
J gene: TRBJ2-5
V gene: TRBV5-6
D gene: TRBD1
clone size: few

CDR3 protein: CACTTRSSYEQYF
CDR3 DNA: TGTGCCTGTACAACCAGGAGCTCCTACGAGCAGTACTTC
J gene: TRBJ2-7
V gene: TRBV30
D gene: -
clone size: few

CDR3 protein: CASSPSAQGELGEQFF
CDR3 DNA: TGTGCCAGCTCACCATCTGCGCAGGGGGAGTTAGGTGAGCAGTTCTTC
J gene: TRBJ2-1
V gene: TRBV18
D gene: TRBD1
clone size: few

CDR3 protein: CSADPVGETQYF
CDR3 DNA: TGCAGCGCCGATCCAGTCGGGGAGACCCAGTACTTC
J gene: TRBJ2-5
V gene: TRBV29-1
D gene: -
clone size: few

CDR3 protein: CASSSGGGTGETQYF
CDR3 DNA: TGTGCCAGCAGCTCTGGTGGTGGAACGGGAGAGACCCAGTACTTC
J gene: TRBJ2-5
V gene: TRBV11-2
D gene: -
clone size: -

CDR3 protein: CASSPDRNQPQHF
CDR3 DNA: TGTGCCAGCAGTCCGGACAGAAATCAGCCCCAGCATTTT
J gene: TRBJ1-5
V gene: TRBV12-3/TRBV12-4
D gene: -
clone size: many

CDR3 protein: CASREGAISNQPQHF
CDR3 DNA: TGTGCCAGTAGGGAGGGGGCGATAAGCAATCAGCCCCAGCATTTT
J gene: TRBJ1-5
V gene: TRBV12-3/TRBV12-4
D gene: TRBD1
clone size: -

CDR3 protein: CASSLGGDYTGELFF
CDR3 DNA: TGTGCCAGCAGCTTAGGTGGGGACTACACCGGGGAGCTGTTTTTT
J gene: TRBJ2-2
V gene: TRBV11-3
D gene: -
clone size: -

CDR3 protein: CACPGQGADGELFF
CDR3 DNA: TGTGCCTGCCCCGGCCAGGGGGCCGATGGGGAGCTGTTTTTT
J gene: TRBJ2-2
V gene: TRBV21-1
D gene: -
clone size: -

CDR3 protein: CATSRGTGSSYEQYF
CDR3 DNA: TGTGCCACCAGCAGAGGGACAGGTAGCTCCTACGAGCAGTACTTC
J gene: TRBJ2-7
V gene: TRBV15
D gene: TRBD1
clone size: few

CDR3 protein: CASSFVVGLAVTDTQYF
CDR3 DNA: TGTGCCAGCAGTTTTGTAGTGGGACTAGCGGTCACAGATACGCAGTATTTT
J gene: TRBJ2-3
V gene: TRBV12-3/TRBV12-4
D gene: TRBD2
clone size: few

CDR3 protein: CASSQELARRGGTEAFF
CDR3 DNA: TGTGCCAGCAGCCAAGAACTCGCGCGCAGGGGAGGAACTGAAGCTTTCTTT
J gene: TRBJ1-1
V gene: TRBV3-1
D gene: -
clone size: few

CDR3 protein: CSLLGVEQFF
CDR3 DNA: TGCAGTCTGTTGGGGGTTGAGCAGTTCTTC
J gene: TRBJ2-1
V gene: TRBV20-1
D gene: -
clone size: -

CDR3 protein: CASSSRGPSTDTQYF
CDR3 DNA: TGTGCCAGCTCAAGCAGAGGACCTAGCACAGATACGCAGTATTTT
J gene: TRBJ2-3
V gene: TRBV18
D gene: -
clone size: many

CDR3 protein: CASSETGAGLDEQFF
CDR3 DNA: TGTGCCAGCAGCGAAACAGGAGCGGGCCTGGATGAGCAGTTCTTC
J gene: TRBJ2-1
V gene: TRBV5-6
D gene: -
clone size: many

CDR3 protein: CASSQDVTGGTGELFF
CDR3 DNA: TGTGCCAGCAGCCAAGATGTAACAGGGGGCACCGGGGAGCTGTTTTTT
J gene: TRBJ2-2
V gene: TRBV3-1
D gene: TRBD1
clone size: -

CDR3 protein: CASRVNYEQFF
CDR3 DNA: TGTGCCAGCAGGGTCAATTATGAGCAGTTCTTC
J gene: TRBJ2-1
V gene: TRBV6-5
D gene: -
clone size: -

CDR3 protein: CASSLRAYEQYF
CDR3 DNA: TGTGCCAGCAGCCTACGAGCCTACGAGCAGTACTTC
J gene: TRBJ2-7
V gene: TRBV4-2
D gene: -
clone size: few

CDR3 protein: CASSYGGFTDTQYF
CDR3 DNA: TGTGCCAGCAGTTACGGGGGGTTCACAGATACGCAGTATTTT
J gene: TRBJ2-3
V gene: TRBV6-5
D gene: -
clone size: -